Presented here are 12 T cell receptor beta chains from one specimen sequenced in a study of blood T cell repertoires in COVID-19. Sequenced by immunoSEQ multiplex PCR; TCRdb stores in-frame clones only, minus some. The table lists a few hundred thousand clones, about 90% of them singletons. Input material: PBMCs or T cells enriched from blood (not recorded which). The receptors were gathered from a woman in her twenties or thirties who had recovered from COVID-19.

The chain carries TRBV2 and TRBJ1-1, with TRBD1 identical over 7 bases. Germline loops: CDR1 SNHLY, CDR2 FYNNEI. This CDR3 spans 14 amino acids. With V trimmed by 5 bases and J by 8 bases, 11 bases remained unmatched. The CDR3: CASSQPGTAKEAFF. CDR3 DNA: TGTGCCAGCAGTCAGCCAGGGACAGCAAAGGAAGCTTTCTTT.

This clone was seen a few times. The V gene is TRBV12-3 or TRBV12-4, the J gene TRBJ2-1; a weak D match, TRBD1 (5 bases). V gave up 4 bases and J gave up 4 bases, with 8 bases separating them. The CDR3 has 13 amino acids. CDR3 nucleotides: TGTGCCAGCAGTTCCCCAGGGTACAATGAGCAGTTCTTC. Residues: CASSSPGYNEQFF.

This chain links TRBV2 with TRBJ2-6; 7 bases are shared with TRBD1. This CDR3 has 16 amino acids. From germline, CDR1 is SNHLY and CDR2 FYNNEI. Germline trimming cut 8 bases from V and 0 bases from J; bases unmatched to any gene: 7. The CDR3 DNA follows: TGTGCCAGCGTAATGACAGGGTACTCTGGGGCCAACGTCCTGACTTTC. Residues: CASVMTGYSGANVLTF.

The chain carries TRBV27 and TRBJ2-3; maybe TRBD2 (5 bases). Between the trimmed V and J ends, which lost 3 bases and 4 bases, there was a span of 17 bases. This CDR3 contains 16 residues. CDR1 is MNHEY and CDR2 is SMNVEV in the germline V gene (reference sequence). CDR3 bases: TGTGCCAGCAGTTTCGGTGTCGGAGGAGGTGCAGATACGCAGTATTTT. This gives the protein CASSFGVGGGADTQYF.

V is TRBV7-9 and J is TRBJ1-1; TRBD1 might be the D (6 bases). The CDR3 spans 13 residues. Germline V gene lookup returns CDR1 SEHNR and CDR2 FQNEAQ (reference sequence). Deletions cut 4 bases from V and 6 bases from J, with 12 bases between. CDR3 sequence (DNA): TGTGCCAGCAGCTCCGGACAGTTGGCTGAAGCTTTCTTT. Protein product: CASSSGQLAEAFF.

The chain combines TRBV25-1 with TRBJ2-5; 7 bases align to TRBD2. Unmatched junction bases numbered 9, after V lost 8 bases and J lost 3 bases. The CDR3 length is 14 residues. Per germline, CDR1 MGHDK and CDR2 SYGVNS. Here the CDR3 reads CASALADWEETQYF. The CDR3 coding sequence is TGTGCCAGCGCCCTAGCGGACTGGGAAGAGACCCAGTACTTC.

Here the CDR3 reads CASSFYGDSRVRGTEAFF. CDR3 DNA: TGCGCCAGCAGCTTCTACGGGGACAGCCGGGTCAGGGGCACTGAAGCTTTCTTT. This chain links TRBV5-1 with TRBJ1-1; 7 positions agree with TRBD1. Germline CDR1 reads SGHRS; CDR2 reads YFSETQ. J was trimmed by 4 bases and V by 2 bases; bases with no gene match: 17. CDR3 length: 18 amino acids.

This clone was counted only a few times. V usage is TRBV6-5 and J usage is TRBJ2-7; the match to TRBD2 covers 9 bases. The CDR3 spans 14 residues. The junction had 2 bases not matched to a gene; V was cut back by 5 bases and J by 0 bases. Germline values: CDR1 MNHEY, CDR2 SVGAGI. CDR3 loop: CASSPAGGSYEQYF. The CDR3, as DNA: TGTGCCAGCAGTCCAGCGGGAGGCTCCTACGAGCAGTACTTC.

The CDR3 is CAWLAGRAGNEQFF. The CDR3 coding sequence is TGTGCCTGGCTGGCGGGGAGGGCGGGTAATGAGCAGTTCTTC. The chain uses TRBV30 and TRBJ2-1; TRBD2 matches 7 bases. Trimming took 5 bases from V and 7 from J; bases not matched to a gene: 11. Germline values: CDR1 GTSNPN, CDR2 SVGIG (reference sequence). The CDR3 length is 14 residues.

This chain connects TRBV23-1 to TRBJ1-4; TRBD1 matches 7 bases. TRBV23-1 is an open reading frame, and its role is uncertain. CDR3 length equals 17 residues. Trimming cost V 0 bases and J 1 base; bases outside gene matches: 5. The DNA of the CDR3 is TGCGCCAGCAGTCAATCTGGGGACAGAGAAACTAATGAAAAACTGTTTTTT. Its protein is CASSQSGDRETNEKLFF.

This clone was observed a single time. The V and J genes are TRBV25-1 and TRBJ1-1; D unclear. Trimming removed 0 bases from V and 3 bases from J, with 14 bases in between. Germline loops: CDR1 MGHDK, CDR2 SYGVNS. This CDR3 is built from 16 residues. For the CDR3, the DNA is TGTGCCAGCAGTGAATACTGGGTTGTCAGCGACACTGAAGCTTTCTTT. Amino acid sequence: CASSEYWVVSDTEAFF.

The CDR3 region has the DNA TGCGCCAGCAGCCTTTTGGGACTAGCACAAGAGACCCAGTACTTC. Translating gives CASSLLGLAQETQYF. The chain recombines TRBV4-1 with TRBJ2-5; TRBD2 matches 9 bases. After removal of 4 bases from V and 2 bases from J, the junction contained 5 bases not matched to a gene. CDR1 and CDR2 from the germline V gene are MGHRA and YSYEKL. CDR3 length: 15 amino acids.